The rows below give T cell receptor beta chains drawn from one sample of a study of T-cell reconstitution after alpha-beta-depleted transplantation in children. In TCRdb, the PCR reads were re-called with MiXCR into one record per CDR3 protein. The sample lists 780,000 or so distinct CDR3 sequences; 15% to 20% were seen once. This material consisted of PBMCs, mostly from graft donor cells, taken 360 days after TCRalphabeta/CD19-depleted stem cell transplant. All receptors come from a male patient younger than 18 who had a stem cell transplant for acute lymphoblastic leukemia, so the T cells may come from the graft donor. The CDR3 runs from the conserved cysteine through the conserved F or W. A D gene is named only where the DNA matches it firmly. Not all rows give a size; the values are once, few, many and, for expanded clones, a class.

j_call clone_size v_call d_call cdr3_aa cdr3_nt
TRBJ2-1 NA TRBV3-1 TRBD2 CASSQASSGSNEQFF TGTGCCAGCAGCCAAGCGTCTAGCGGGAGCAATGAGCAGTTCTTC
TRBJ2-7 NA TRBV29-1 NA CSGLGLSYEQYF TGCAGCGGATTAGGCCTGTCCTACGAGCAGTACTTC
TRBJ2-3 few TRBV5-1 TRBD2 CASSYIAGMIDTQYF TGCGCCAGCAGCTACATAGCGGGAATGATAGATACGCAGTATTTT
TRBJ2-5 NA TRBV20-1 NA CSADSIQETQYF TGCAGCGCGGACTCGATACAGGAGACCCAGTACTTC
TRBJ2-1 few TRBV29-1 NA CSTNEQFF TGCAGCACCAATGAGCAGTTCTTC
TRBJ1-2 many TRBV29-1 TRBD1 CSGGQANYGYTF TGCAGCGGGGGACAGGCAAACTATGGCTACACCTTC
TRBJ2-3 many TRBV11-2 NA CASSTLAWSTDTQYF TGTGCCAGCAGCACCCTAGCGTGGAGCACAGATACGCAGTATTTT
TRBJ2-1 NA TRBV7-8 TRBD2 CASSLGVRTSSMFF TGTGCCAGCAGCTTAGGGGTGAGGACTAGTAGTATGTTCTTC
TRBJ2-7 few TRBV30 TRBD2 CAWGAGKPYEQYF TGTGCCTGGGGAGCGGGAAAGCCCTACGAGCAGTACTTC
TRBJ2-5 few TRBV9 NA CASSVTPQETQYF TGTGCCAGCAGCGTGACGCCCCAAGAGACCCAGTACTTC